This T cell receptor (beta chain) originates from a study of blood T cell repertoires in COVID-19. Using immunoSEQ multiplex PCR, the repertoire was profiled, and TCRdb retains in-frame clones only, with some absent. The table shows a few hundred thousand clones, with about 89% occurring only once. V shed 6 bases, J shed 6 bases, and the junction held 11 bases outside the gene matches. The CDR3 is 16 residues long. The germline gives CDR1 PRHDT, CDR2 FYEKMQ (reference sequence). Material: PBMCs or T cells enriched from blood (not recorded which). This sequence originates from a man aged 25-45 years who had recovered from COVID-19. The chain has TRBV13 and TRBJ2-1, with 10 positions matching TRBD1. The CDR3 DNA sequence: TGTGCCAGCAGTTCTAGCCGGGACAGGGGAGGCAATGAGCAGTTCTTC. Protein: CASSSSRDRGGNEQFF.